A selection of T cell receptor beta chains follows, all from one sample in a study of blood T cell repertoires in COVID-19. TCRdb's table, derived via immunoSEQ multiplex PCR, lists solely in-frame clones and lacks some. The sample lists about 160,000 clones, approximately 87% occurring once. The sequencing sample was made of PBMCs or T cells enriched from blood (not recorded which). The receptors derive from a woman aged 50 to 60 who had recovered from COVID-19. CDR3s include the opening cysteine and the closing phenylalanine or tryptophan. D genes are given only for firm matches. For some rows the clone size is stated as once, few or many, or as a class when expanded; others skip it.

TRBD1,once,TRBJ2-5,TRBV11-3,TGTGCCAGCAGCCGTGGACAGGGGCTACAAGAGACCCAGTACTTC,CASSRGQGLQETQYF
NA,once,TRBJ1-6,TRBV19,TGTGCCAGTAGTACACAGGTGCATAAATCACCCCTCCACTTT,CASSTQVHKSPLHF
NA,NA,TRBJ2-3,TRBV7-3,TGTGCCAGCAGCTTAACACGACGGCAGGGGGATACGCAGTATTTT,CASSLTRRQGDTQYF
TRBD1,NA,TRBJ2-5,TRBV5-1,TGCGCCAGCAGTCAGGGGGCGAGGGGAAGGGAGACCCAGTACTTC,CASSQGARGRETQYF
TRBD2,NA,TRBJ2-1,TRBV30,TGTGCCTGGACAAACCTAGCGGGGGGGCAGGATGAGCAGTTCTTC,CAWTNLAGGQDEQFF
NA,NA,TRBJ1-2,TRBV19,TGTGCCAGTAGTATACCAGGACAAAACTATGGCTACACCTTC,CASSIPGQNYGYTF
NA,NA,TRBJ1-1,TRBV6-6,TGTGCCAGCAGTTACCCCGTTTCAGGGAGGGACACTGAAGCTTTCTTT,CASSYPVSGRDTEAFF
TRBD2,NA,TRBJ2-3,TRBV7-2,TGTGCCAGCAGCTTACCGGGACTAGCGGGGGATCTGCGCACAGATACGCAGTATTTT,CASSLPGLAGDLRTDTQYF
TRBD2,NA,TRBJ2-5,TRBV7-6,TGTGCCAGCAGCTTAGAAGTTAGCGGGGGCGGGGTAGAGACCCAGTACTTC,CASSLEVSGGGVETQYF
NA,NA,TRBJ1-2,TRBV6-2/TRBV6-3,TGTGCCAGCAGTTACCGGACATCATATGGCTACACCTTC,CASSYRTSYGYTF
NA,NA,TRBJ1-1,TRBV18,TGTGCCAGCTCACCAGGCAGGGTGGGCACTGAAGCTTTCTTT,CASSPGRVGTEAFF
NA,NA,TRBJ1-2,TRBV18,TGTGCCAGCTCACCAAACGAGCGTAGGTCTAGCTACACCTTC,CASSPNERRSSYTF
TRBD1,NA,TRBJ1-2,TRBV3-1/TRBV3-2,TGTGCCAGCAGCCAAGTCCAGGGGGCCTATGGCTACACCTTC,CASSQVQGAYGYTF
NA,NA,TRBJ1-2,TRBV3-1/TRBV3-2,TGTGCCAGCAGCCTCCCTATACTTTCCCCTAGCTACACCTTC,CASSLPILSPSYTF
TRBD2,NA,TRBJ2-7,TRBV27,TGTGCCAGCAGTTTAGGTCTTGTTCAGCGGGGCAGGTCCTACGAGCAGTACTTC,CASSLGLVQRGRSYEQYF